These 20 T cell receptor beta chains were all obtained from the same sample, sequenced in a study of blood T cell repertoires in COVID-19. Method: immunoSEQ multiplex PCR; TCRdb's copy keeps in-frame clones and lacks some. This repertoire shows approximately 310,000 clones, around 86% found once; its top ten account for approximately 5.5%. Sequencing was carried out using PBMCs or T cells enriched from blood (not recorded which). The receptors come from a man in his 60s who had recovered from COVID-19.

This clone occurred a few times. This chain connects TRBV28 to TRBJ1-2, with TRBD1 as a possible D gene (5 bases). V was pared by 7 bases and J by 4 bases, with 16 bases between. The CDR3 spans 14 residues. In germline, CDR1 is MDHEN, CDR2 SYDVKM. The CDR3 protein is CASIEWGVGYGYTF. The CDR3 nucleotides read TGTGCCAGCATCGAGTGGGGGGTCGGCTATGGCTACACCTTC.

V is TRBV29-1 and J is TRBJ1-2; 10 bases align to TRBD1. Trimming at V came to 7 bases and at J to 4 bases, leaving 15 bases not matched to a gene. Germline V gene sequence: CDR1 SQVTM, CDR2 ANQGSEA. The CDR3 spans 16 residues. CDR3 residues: CSAPLGQGVLGYGYTF. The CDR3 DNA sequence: TGCAGCGCTCCCCTCGGACAGGGGGTCCTAGGCTATGGCTACACCTTC.

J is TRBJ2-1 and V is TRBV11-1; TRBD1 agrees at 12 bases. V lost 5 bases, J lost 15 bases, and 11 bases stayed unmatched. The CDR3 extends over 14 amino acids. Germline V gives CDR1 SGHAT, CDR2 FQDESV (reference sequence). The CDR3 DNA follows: TGTGCCAGCAGCCCACGGCCGGGACAGGGGGCTTGGTTCTTC. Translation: CASSPRPGQGAWFF.

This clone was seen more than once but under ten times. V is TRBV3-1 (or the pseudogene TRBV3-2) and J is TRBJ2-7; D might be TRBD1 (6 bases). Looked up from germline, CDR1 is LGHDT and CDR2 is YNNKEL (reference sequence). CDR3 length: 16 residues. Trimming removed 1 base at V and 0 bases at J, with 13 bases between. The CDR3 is CASSQARDTPSYEQYF. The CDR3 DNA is TGTGCCAGCAGCCAAGCCCGGGACACACCCTCCTACGAGCAGTACTTC.

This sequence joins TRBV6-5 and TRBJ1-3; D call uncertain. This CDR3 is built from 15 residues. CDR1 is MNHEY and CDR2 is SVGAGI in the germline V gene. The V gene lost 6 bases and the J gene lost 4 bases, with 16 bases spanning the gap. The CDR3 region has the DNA TGTGCCAGCAGACCCCTATTGTCGAAGGGAAACACCATATATTTT. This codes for CASRPLLSKGNTIYF.

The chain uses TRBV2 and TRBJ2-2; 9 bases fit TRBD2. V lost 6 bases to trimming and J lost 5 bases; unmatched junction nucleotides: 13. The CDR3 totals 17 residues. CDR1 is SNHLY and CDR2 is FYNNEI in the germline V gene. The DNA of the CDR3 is TGTGCCAGCAGAGACGGGGGCGGGAGGGGGGTAACCGGGGAGCTGTTTTTT. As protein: CASRDGGGRGVTGELFF.

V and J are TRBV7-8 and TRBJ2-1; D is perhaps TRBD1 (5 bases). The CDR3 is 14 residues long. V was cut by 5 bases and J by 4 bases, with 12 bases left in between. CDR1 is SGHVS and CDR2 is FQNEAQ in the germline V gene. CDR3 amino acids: CASSLQGTYNEQFF. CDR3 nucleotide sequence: TGTGCCAGCAGCCTGCAGGGAACATACAATGAGCAGTTCTTC.

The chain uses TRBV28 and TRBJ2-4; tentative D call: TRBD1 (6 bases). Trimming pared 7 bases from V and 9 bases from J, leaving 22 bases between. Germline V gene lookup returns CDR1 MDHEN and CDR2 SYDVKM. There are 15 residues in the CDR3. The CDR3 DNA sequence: TGTGCCAGCACCATTTCGAGCAGGGGTAGAGGCATTCAGTACTTC. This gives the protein CASTISSRGRGIQYF.

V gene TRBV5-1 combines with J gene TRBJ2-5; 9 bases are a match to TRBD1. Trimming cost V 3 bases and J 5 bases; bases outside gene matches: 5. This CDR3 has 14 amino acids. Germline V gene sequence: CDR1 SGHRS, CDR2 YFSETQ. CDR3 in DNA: TGCGCCAGCAGCTCGGGGACAGGGCCGGAGACCCAGTACTTC. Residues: CASSSGTGPETQYF.

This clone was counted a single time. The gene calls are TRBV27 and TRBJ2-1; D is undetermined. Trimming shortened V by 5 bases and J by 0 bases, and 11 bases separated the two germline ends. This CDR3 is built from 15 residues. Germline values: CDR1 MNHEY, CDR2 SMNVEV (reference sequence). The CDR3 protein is CASSGYRSSYNEQFF. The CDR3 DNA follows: TGTGCCAGCAGTGGGTACCGGAGCTCCTACAATGAGCAGTTCTTC.

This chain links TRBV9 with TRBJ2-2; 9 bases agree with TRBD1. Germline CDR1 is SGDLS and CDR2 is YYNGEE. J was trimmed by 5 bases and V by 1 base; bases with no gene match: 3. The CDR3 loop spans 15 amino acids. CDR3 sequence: CASSVIQGATGELFF. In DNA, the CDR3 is TGTGCCAGCAGCGTAATACAGGGGGCAACCGGGGAGCTGTTTTTT. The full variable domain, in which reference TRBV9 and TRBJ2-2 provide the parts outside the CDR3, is DSGVTQTPKHLITATGQRVTLRCSPRSGDLSVYWYQQSLDQGLQFLIQYYNGEERAKGNILERFSAQQFPDLHSELNLSSLELGDSALYFCASSVIQGATGELFFGEGSRLTVL.

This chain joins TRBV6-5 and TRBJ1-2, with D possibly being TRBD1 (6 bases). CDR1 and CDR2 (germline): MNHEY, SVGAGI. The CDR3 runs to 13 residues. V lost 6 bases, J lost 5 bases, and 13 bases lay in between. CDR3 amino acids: CASSSDRRYGYTF. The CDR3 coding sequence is TGTGCCAGCAGCTCAGACAGGAGGTATGGCTACACCTTC.

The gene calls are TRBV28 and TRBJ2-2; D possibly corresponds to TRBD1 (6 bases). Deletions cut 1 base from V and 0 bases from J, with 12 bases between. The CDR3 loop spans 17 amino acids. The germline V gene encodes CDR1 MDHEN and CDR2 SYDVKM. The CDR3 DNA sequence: TGTGCCAGCAGTTTATTTGAGGGGACACCGAACACCGGGGAGCTGTTTTTT. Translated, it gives CASSLFEGTPNTGELFF.

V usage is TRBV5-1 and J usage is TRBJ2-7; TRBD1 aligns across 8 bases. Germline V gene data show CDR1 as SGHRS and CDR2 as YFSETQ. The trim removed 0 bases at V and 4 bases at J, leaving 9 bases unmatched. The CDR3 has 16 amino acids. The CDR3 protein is CASSLARGTGDYEQYF. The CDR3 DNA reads TGCGCCAGCAGCTTGGCGAGAGGGACAGGCGATTACGAGCAGTACTTC.

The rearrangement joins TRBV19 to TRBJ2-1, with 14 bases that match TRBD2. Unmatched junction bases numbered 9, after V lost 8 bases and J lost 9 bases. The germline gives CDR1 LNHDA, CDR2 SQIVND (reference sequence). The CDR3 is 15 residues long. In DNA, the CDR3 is TGTGCCAGTTCACATGGGACTAGCGGGAGCGTTGAGCAGTTCTTC. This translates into CASSHGTSGSVEQFF.

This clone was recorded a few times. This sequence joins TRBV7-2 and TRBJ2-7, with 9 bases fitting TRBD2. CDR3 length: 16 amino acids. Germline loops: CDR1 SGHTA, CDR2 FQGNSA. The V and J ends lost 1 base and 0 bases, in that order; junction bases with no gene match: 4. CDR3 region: CASSLVSGSPSYEQYF. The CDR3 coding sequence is TGTGCCAGCAGCTTAGTTAGCGGGAGCCCCTCCTACGAGCAGTACTTC.

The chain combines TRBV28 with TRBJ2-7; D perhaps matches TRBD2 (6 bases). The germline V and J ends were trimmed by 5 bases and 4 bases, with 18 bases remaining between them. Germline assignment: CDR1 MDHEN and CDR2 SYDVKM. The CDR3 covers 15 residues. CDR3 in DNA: TGTGCCAGCAGTACCAGGGAGGCTAGGGGTTACGAGCAGTACTTC. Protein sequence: CASSTREARGYEQYF.

This chain's CDR3 is CASSLESSGIYEQYF. The DNA for the CDR3 is TGCGCCAGCAGCTTGGAGTCTAGCGGGATTTACGAGCAGTACTTC. The rearrangement joins TRBV5-1 to TRBJ2-7, with 9 bases identical to TRBD2. Losses at the gene ends were 0 bases for V and 4 bases for J; bases not matched to a gene: 5. Germline values: CDR1 SGHRS, CDR2 YFSETQ. The CDR3 runs to 15 residues.

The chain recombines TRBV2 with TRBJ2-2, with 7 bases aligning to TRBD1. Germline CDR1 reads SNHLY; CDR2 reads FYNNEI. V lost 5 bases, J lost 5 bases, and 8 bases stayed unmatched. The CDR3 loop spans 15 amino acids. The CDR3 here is CASSKNRGWTGELFF. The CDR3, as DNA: TGTGCCAGCAGTAAAAACAGGGGATGGACCGGGGAGCTGTTTTTT.

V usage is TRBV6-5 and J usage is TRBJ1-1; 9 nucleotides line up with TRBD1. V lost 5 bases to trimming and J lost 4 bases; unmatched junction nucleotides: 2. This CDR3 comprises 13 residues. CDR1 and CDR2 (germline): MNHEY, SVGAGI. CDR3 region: CASSTGGTTEAFF. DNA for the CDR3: TGTGCCAGCAGTACAGGGGGCACCACTGAAGCTTTCTTT.